Below, 29 T cell receptor beta chains from the same sample are listed, as sequenced in a study of control samples from healthy donors and cancer patients. TCRdb keeps only in-frame clones here, not all; method: immunoSEQ multiplex PCR. The table shows about 160,000 clones, with roughly 93% occurring only once. Input material: blood. The source of these receptors is a man between 18 and 35 years old in good health.

The V call is TRBV6-5, the J call TRBJ1-5, with D uncertain. Germline V gene sequence: CDR1 MNHEY, CDR2 SVGAGI. The CDR3 length is 13 residues. V lost 4 bases, J lost 3 bases, and 7 bases lay in between. The CDR3 DNA reads as TGTGCCAGCAGTTCAGGATACAATCAGCCCCAGCATTTT. Its protein is CASSSGYNQPQHF.

The genes are TRBV20-1 and TRBJ2-5; tentatively, D is TRBD1 (5 bases). The CDR3 extends over 11 amino acids. Trimming shortened V by 7 bases and J by 0 bases, and 6 bases separated the two germline ends. Germline-derived CDR1 and CDR2 are DFQATT and SNEGSKA (reference sequence). The CDR3 region is CSGQHQETQYF. DNA of the CDR3: TGCAGTGGACAGCACCAAGAGACCCAGTACTTC.

The V call is TRBV7-9, the J call TRBJ1-2; 7 bases map to TRBD1. In germline, CDR1 is SEHNR, CDR2 FQNEAQ (reference sequence). This CDR3 is built from 15 residues. V shed 6 bases and J 4 bases; nucleotides not matched to a gene: 11. CDR3 bases: TGTGCCAGCAGTTCAGACTCCGGGACAGCCTATGGCTACACCTTC. Its translation: CASSSDSGTAYGYTF.

The gene calls are TRBV2 and TRBJ2-1; no clear D. The CDR3 runs to 10 residues. Per the germline V gene, CDR1 is SNHLY and CDR2 is FYNNEI. V was shortened by 6 bases and J by 8 bases, with 5 bases between the two germline ends. The CDR3 region has the DNA TGTGCCAGCAGGGGTTATGAGCAGTTCTTC. Translation gives CASRGYEQFF.

This clone was recorded only once. V and J are TRBV13 and TRBJ1-2; 11 bases agree with TRBD1. V dropped 5 bases and J dropped 13; count of bases not matched to a gene: 9. Germline loops: CDR1 PRHDT, CDR2 FYEKMQ (reference sequence). This CDR3 contains 13 residues. CDR3 bases: TGTGCCAGCAGCCCGACGGACAGGGGGCGAATCACCTTC. Protein: CASSPTDRGRITF.

The J gene is TRBJ1-2, the V gene TRBV4-1; D not certain. The length of the CDR3 is 14 residues. Germline loops: CDR1 MGHRA, CDR2 YSYEKL. V lost 11 bases, J lost 1 base, and 17 bases lay in between. In nucleotides, the CDR3 is TGCGCCCCTTACTTCCGGAAGGATAACTATGGCTACACCTTC. This sequence encodes CAPYFRKDNYGYTF.

This chain uses TRBV5-4 with TRBJ1-1; possible D gene TRBD1, 6 bases. The CDR3 has 17 residues. CDR1 and CDR2 from the germline V gene are SGHNT and YYREEE (reference sequence). Trimming took 0 bases from V and 4 from J, leaving 19 bases between them. CDR3 DNA sequence: TGTGCCAGCAGCTTGGAATGGGGTCGCGAACAGGGCACTGAAGCTTTCTTT. It specifies CASSLEWGREQGTEAFF.

The CDR3 is CASSPSGVEQYF. The CDR3 DNA reads as TGTGCCAGCAGCCCTAGCGGGGTCGAGCAGTACTTC. This chain connects TRBV5-4 to TRBJ2-7; 9 bases line up with TRBD2. The CDR3 loop spans 12 amino acids. V lost 4 bases and J lost 6; bases outside the gene matches: 2. Germline CDR1 and CDR2: SGHNT and YYREEE (reference sequence).

This clone was seen a single time. This chain links TRBV9 with TRBJ2-1; TRBD2 aligns across 7 bases. Trimming cost V 0 bases and J 12 bases; bases outside gene matches: 6. The length of the CDR3 is 13 residues. In germline, CDR1 is SGDLS, CDR2 YYNGEE. The CDR3 bases are TGTGCCAGCAGCGTAGACAATTCGGGAGGGCAGTTCTTC. The encoded protein is CASSVDNSGGQFF.

The chain links TRBV7-9 to TRBJ1-3, with D tentatively TRBD1 (5 bases). Germline V lookup: CDR1 SEHNR, CDR2 FQNEAQ (reference sequence). The V end lost 5 bases, the J end lost 2 bases, and 13 bases lay between the germline ends. The CDR3 loop spans 15 amino acids. As DNA, the CDR3 is TGTGCCAGCAGCCTCGACAGCCAGACTGGAAACACCATATATTTT. Amino acid sequence: CASSLDSQTGNTIYF.

A note on this clone: A junction end diverges from the germline sequence, so it may reflect a read error. The chain uses TRBV30 and TRBJ1-4, with D maybe TRBD1 (5 bases). Germline CDR1 is GTSNPN and CDR2 is SVGIG (reference sequence). The CDR3 sequence is 11 residues long. The CDR3 nucleotides are TGCGGGGGAAGAACTAATGAAAAACTGTTTTTT. This gives the protein CGGRTNEKLFF.

The V and J genes are TRBV20-1 and TRBJ1-2, with D uncertain. Trimming removed 3 bases from V and 3 bases from J, with 11 bases in between. In germline, CDR1 is DFQATT, CDR2 SNEGSKA (reference sequence). This CDR3 is built from 13 residues. The CDR3, as DNA: TGCAGTGCTAGTCTGGCGCCCGACTATGGCTACACCTTC. Its protein is CSASLAPDYGYTF.

V usage is TRBV30 and J usage is TRBJ2-5, with TRBD2 matching 7 bases. The CDR3 extends over 13 amino acids. Losses at the gene ends were 0 bases for V and 10 bases for J; bases not matched to a gene: 8. Germline CDR1 GTSNPN, CDR2 SVGIG (reference sequence). The CDR3 nucleotides are TGTGCCTGGAGTGTAAGGGATTCGGGGGGCCAGTACTTC. Protein sequence: CAWSVRDSGGQYF.

The chain couples TRBV10-2 to TRBJ1-5; possibly TRBD1 for D (5 bases). Germline lookup yields CDR1 WSHSY and CDR2 SAAADI. The CDR3 extends over 13 amino acids. Trimming stripped 4 bases from V and 11 bases from J, with 15 bases between. The CDR3 region has the DNA TGCGCCAGCAGTGGTGGGGCAGGTGCGGCCCAGCATTTT. It codes for CASSGGAGAAQHF.

V and J are TRBV27 and TRBJ1-2, with 7 nucleotides matching TRBD1. This CDR3 is built from 13 residues. The junction had 3 bases not matched to a gene; V was cut back by 3 bases and J by 5 bases. Germline-derived CDR1 and CDR2 are MNHEY and SMNVEV (reference sequence). Here the CDR3 DNA reads TGTGCCAGCAGTTTTTCACAGGGGTATGGCTACACCTTC. Translation: CASSFSQGYGYTF.

The gene calls are TRBV3-1 (or the pseudogene TRBV3-2) and TRBJ2-1; 7 bases match TRBD1. After removal of 0 bases from V and 4 bases from J, the junction contained 9 bases not matched to a gene. Looked up from germline, CDR1 is LGHDT and CDR2 is YNNKEL (reference sequence). The CDR3 runs 17 residues. CDR3 loop: CASSQDHGTAGYNEQFF. The CDR3 DNA follows: TGTGCCAGCAGCCAAGATCACGGGACAGCCGGTTACAATGAGCAGTTCTTC.

The J gene is TRBJ1-1, the V gene TRBV7-8; 7 nucleotides match TRBD1. Germline V CDR1 and CDR2: SGHVS, FQNEAQ. V shed 6 bases and J 1 base; nucleotides not matched to a gene: 8. The CDR3 is 15 residues long. CDR3 residues: CASRPTTGTNTEAFF. The DNA for the CDR3 is TGTGCCAGCAGGCCCACGACAGGGACGAACACTGAAGCTTTCTTT.

The V gene is TRBV29-1, the J gene TRBJ2-7; perhaps TRBD2 as D (5 bases). CDR3 size: 13 residues. Trimming stripped 1 base from V and 6 bases from J, with 13 bases between. Germline-derived CDR1 and CDR2 are SQVTM and ANQGSEA. The CDR3: CSVEVSRGREQYF. The CDR3, as DNA: TGCAGCGTTGAAGTTTCCCGCGGGCGCGAGCAGTACTTC.

V is TRBV15 and J is TRBJ2-7; 10 nucleotides match TRBD2. Germline loops: CDR1 LNHNV, CDR2 YYDKDF (reference sequence). This CDR3 is built from 16 residues. The V and J ends lost 1 base and 2 bases, in that order; junction bases with no gene match: 5. This CDR3 reads CATSRGSTSGTYEQYF. CDR3 in DNA: TGTGCCACCAGCAGAGGAAGCACTAGCGGGACCTACGAGCAGTACTTC. The whole variable domain, remainder taken from reference TRBV15 and TRBJ2-7, is DAMVIQNPRYQVTQFGKPVTLSCSQTLNHNVMYWYQQKSSQAPKLLFHYYDKDFNNEADTPDNFQSRRPNTSFCFLDIRSPGLGDTAMYLCATSRGSTSGTYEQYFGPGTRLTVT.

This chain connects TRBV11-3 to TRBJ2-1; D remains unclear. Germline V lookup: CDR1 SGHNT, CDR2 YENEEA. The CDR3 consists of 12 residues. V was clipped by 8 bases and J by 9 bases, with 14 bases between them. The CDR3 region has the DNA TGTGCCAGCCAAGCACTGCATGGTGAGCAGTTCTTC. Translation: CASQALHGEQFF.

This chain connects TRBV2 to TRBJ1-3; 7 bases are a match to TRBD1. The V gene's germline CDR1 is SNHLY and CDR2 FYNNEI. V was clipped by 6 bases and J by 2 bases; unmatched bases: 4. This CDR3 is built from 14 residues. This CDR3 reads CASSLGTAGNTIYF. CDR3 DNA sequence: TGTGCCAGCAGCCTAGGGACAGCTGGAAACACCATATATTTT.

The chain links TRBV11-2 to TRBJ1-6; 9 bases are a match to TRBD1. V lost 6 bases, J lost 10 bases, and 16 bases stayed unmatched. The CDR3 has 17 residues. CDR1 is SGHAT, CDR2 FQNNGV, per germline. CDR3 residues: CASRLFLSGQGDSPLHF. CDR3 nucleotide sequence: TGTGCCAGCAGGCTTTTCCTATCGGGACAGGGAGACTCACCCCTCCACTTT.

This clone was detected only a few times. V and J are TRBV5-6 and TRBJ1-2; 11 bases are shared with TRBD1. This CDR3 has 17 residues. J lost 2 bases, V lost 4 bases, and 10 bases had no gene match. Germline loops: CDR1 SGHDT, CDR2 YYEEEE. CDR3 region: CASSGDRGSSLNYGYTF. The CDR3 DNA reads as TGTGCCAGCAGCGGGGACAGGGGGAGTTCTTTAAACTATGGCTACACCTTC.

V usage is TRBV7-8 and J usage is TRBJ2-7; no clear D. The germline V gene encodes CDR1 SGHVS and CDR2 FQNEAQ. The length of the CDR3 is 14 residues. Trimming cost V 8 bases and J 3 bases, with 17 bases left between them. CDR3 nucleotide sequence: TGTGCCAGCCGTGGGCCGGGTTCGGTCTACGAGCAGTACTTC. It codes for CASRGPGSVYEQYF. Drawing the rest from reference TRBV7-8 and TRBJ2-7, the complete variable domain is GAGVSQSPRYKVAKRGQDVALRCDPISGHVSLFWYQQALGQGPEFLTYFQNEAQLDKSGLPSDRFFAERPEGSVSTLKIQRTQQEDSAVYLCASRGPGSVYEQYFGPGTRLTVT.

This clone has just a few counts. The chain links TRBV30 to TRBJ1-2; tentatively, D is TRBD1 (5 bases). The CDR3 loop spans 11 amino acids. The germline V and J ends were trimmed by 0 bases and 7 bases, with 6 bases remaining between them. CDR1 is GTSNPN and CDR2 is SVGIG in the germline V gene (reference sequence). For the CDR3, the DNA is TGTGCCTGGAGTGTAAGGGGTGGCTACACCTTC. Its translation is CAWSVRGGYTF.

The chain recombines TRBV12-5 with TRBJ2-7; 9 bases fit TRBD2. With V trimmed by 2 bases and J by 3 bases, 11 bases remained unmatched. CDR1 and CDR2 (germline): LGHNT, FRNRAP. CDR3 size: 17 residues. CDR3 nucleotides: TGTGCTAGTGGTTTGCCCTACCAACTAGCGGGCGACTACGAGCAGTACTTC. It is translated as CASGLPYQLAGDYEQYF.

The chain is built from TRBV30 and TRBJ2-1, with D tentatively TRBD2 (5 bases). Germline assignment: CDR1 GTSNPN and CDR2 SVGIG (reference sequence). V was pared by 1 base and J by 7 bases, with 5 bases between. This CDR3 has 11 amino acids. CDR3 sequence (DNA): TGTGCCTGGAGTGGACTAAATGAGCAGTTCTTC. Protein: CAWSGLNEQFF.

The V gene is TRBV4-1, the J gene TRBJ2-7; D unclear. The CDR3 totals 15 residues. Between the trimmed V and J ends, which lost 0 bases and 1 base, there was a span of 10 bases. Germline CDR1 and CDR2: MGHRA and YSYEKL. The CDR3 DNA reads TGCGCCAGCAGCCAAGAAGATACGAGTTCCTACGAGCAGTACTTC. Its translation: CASSQEDTSSYEQYF.

A note on this clone: Within the sample, other DNA sequences also encode this same CDR3. This chain connects TRBV7-2 to TRBJ2-7, with 11 positions matching TRBD1. Germline V lookup: CDR1 SGHTA, CDR2 FQGNSA. V gave up 0 bases and J gave up 3 bases; unmatched junction bases: 1. There are 15 residues in the CDR3. The CDR3 spells CASSLAGTGGYEQYF. The DNA of the CDR3 is TGTGCCAGCAGCTTAGCAGGGACAGGGGGCTACGAGCAGTACTTC.